This T cell receptor (beta chain) stems from a study of identical twins. Whole-study results and caveats: Where beta out-of-frame sequences were concerned, excess twin sharing was weaker.

CDR1 and CDR2 from the germline V gene are LGHDT and YNNKEL (reference sequence). CDR3 length: 16 amino acids. The V segment lost 4 bases and the J segment 1 base; nucleotides outside the gene matches: 6. A universal primer site was created by template switching, with the cDNA bearing unique molecular identifiers. TCRdb passed the 5' RACE reads through MiXCR, listing each CDR3 protein once. The sample contains around 450,000 distinct CDR3 sequences, 14% of which appear only once. This clonotype was recorded at least ten times. Its antigen is not identified. The same sample was also used in a study of yellow fever vaccine responses in identical twins. That paper adds: Twins showed a vaccine T cell response that reportedly seemed partly convergent, partly personalized.

This rearrangement joins TRBV3-1 to TRBJ2-7; 11 nucleotides match TRBD2. This TCR was sampled from a woman under 30 in good health. Sequenced sample: CD4+ T cells sorted from blood. The CDR3 coding sequence is TGTGCCAGCAGCCGTACCGGGACTAGCGGATCCTACGAGCAGTACTTC. It translates to CASSRTGTSGSYEQYF.